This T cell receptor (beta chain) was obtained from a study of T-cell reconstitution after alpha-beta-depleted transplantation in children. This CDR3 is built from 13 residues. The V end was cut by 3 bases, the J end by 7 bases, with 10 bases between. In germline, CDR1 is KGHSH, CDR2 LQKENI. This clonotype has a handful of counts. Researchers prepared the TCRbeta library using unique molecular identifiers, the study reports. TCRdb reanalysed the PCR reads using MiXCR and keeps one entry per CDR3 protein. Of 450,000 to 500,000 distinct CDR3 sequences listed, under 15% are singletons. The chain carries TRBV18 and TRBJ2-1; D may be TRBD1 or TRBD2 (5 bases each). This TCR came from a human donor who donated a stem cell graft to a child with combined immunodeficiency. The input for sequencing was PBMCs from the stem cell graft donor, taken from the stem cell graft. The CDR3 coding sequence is TGTGCCAGCTCACCTCGAGAGGGGAATGAGCAGTTCTTC. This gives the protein CASSPREGNEQFF.